Each of the 3 T cell receptor beta chains below was sequenced from the same sample in a study of molecular identifiers for immune sequencing clone quantification. MiXCR was run by TCRdb on the PCR reads, yielding one entry per CDR3 protein. This table has over 10,000 distinct CDR3 sequences, 15% to 20% appearing once. The sample consisted of naive CD8+ T cells from blood, with Jurkat cell RNA spiked in. Sample subset: FACS-sorted CD8+CD4-CCR7+CD45RA+ naive T cells. The receptors come from a human donor in good health. Some libraries in this study had Jurkat cell RNA spiked in.

This clonotype was picked up many times. This CDR3 reads CASNPGAGGSTEAFF. The CDR3, as DNA: TGTGCCAGCAACCCAGGGGCAGGTGGGAGCACTGAAGCTTTCTTT. The J gene is TRBJ1-1, the V gene TRBV7-2; tentative D call: TRBD1 (6 bases). Germline CDR1 and CDR2: SGHTA and FQGNSA. Trimming shortened V by 7 bases and J by 4 bases, and 19 bases separated the two germline ends. The length of the CDR3 is 15 residues.

This clonotype was seen a few times. A much larger clone lies one base from this, so it may be a read error. The conserved phenylalanine or tryptophan is not found at the CDR3 terminus, so this likely reflects a read error. The chain carries TRBV27 and TRBJ2-7, with D perhaps TRBD2 (6 bases). CDR1 is MNHEY, CDR2 SMNVEV, per germline (reference sequence). V was cut by 5 bases and J by 0 bases, with 14 bases left in between. There are 15 residues in the CDR3. CDR3 DNA sequence: TGTGCCAGCAGTCCCGAGGTAGCGGCCTCCTACGAGCAGTACCTC. It is translated as CASSPEVAASYEQYL.

The chain joins TRBV30 to TRBJ2-7; 8 positions agree with TRBD1. This CDR3 spans 13 amino acids. V shed 0 bases, J shed 9 bases, and the junction held 7 bases outside the gene matches. Germline CDR1 GTSNPN, CDR2 SVGIG (reference sequence). The CDR3 here is CAWSVGTGYRQYF. The CDR3 bases are TGTGCCTGGAGTGTAGGGACAGGCTACAGGCAGTACTTC. The full variable domain, in which reference TRBV30 and TRBJ2-7 provide the parts outside the CDR3, is SQTIHQWPATLVQPVGSPLSLECTVEGTSNPNLYWYRQAAGRGLQLLFYSVGIGQISSEVPQNLSASRPQDRQFILSSKKLLLSDSGFYLCAWSVGTGYRQYFGPGTRLTVT.